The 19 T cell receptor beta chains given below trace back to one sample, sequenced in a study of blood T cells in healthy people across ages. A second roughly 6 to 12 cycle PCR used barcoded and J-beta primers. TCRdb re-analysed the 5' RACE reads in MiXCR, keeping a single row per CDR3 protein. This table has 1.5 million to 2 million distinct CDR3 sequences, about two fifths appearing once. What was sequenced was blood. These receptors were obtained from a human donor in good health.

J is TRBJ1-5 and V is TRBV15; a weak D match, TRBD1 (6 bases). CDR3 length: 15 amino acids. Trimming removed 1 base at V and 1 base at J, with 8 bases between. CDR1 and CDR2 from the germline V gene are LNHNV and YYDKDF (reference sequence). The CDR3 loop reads CATSRAGQSNQPQHF. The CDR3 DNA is TGTGCCACCAGCAGAGCCGGACAGAGCAATCAGCCCCAGCATTTT.

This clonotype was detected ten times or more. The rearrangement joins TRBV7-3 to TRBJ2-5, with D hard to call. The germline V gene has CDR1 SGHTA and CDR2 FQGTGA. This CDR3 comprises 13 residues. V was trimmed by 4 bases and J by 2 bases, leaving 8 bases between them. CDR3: CASSSTPQETQYF. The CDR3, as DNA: TGTGCCAGCAGCTCAACCCCGCAAGAGACCCAGTACTTC.

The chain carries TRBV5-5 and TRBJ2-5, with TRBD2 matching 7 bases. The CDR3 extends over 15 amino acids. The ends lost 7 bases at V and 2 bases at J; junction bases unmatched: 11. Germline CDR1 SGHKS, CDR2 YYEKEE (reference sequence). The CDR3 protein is CASAPLPRGQETQYF. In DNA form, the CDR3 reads TGTGCCAGCGCGCCCCTCCCGCGGGGGCAAGAGACCCAGTACTTC.

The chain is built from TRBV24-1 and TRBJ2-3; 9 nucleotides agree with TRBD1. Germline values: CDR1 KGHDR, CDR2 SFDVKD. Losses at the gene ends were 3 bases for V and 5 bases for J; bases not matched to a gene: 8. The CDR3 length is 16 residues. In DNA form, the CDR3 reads TGTGCCACCAGTGATACCCGGACAGGGGTGGGAGATACGCAGTATTTT. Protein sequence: CATSDTRTGVGDTQYF.

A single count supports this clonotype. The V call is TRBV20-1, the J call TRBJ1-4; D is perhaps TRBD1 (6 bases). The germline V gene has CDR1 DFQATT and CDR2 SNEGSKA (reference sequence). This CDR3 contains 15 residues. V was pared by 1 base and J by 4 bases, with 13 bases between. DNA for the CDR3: TGCAGTGCTAGAGTTGGGGGGGCCTTTAATGAAAAACTGTTTTTT. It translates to CSARVGGAFNEKLFF.

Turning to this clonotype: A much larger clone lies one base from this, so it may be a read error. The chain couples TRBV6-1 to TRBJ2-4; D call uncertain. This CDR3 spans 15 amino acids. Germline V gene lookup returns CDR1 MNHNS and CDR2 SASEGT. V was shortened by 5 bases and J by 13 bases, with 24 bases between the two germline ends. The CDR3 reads CASSFDFGPPNEQYF. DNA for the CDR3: TGTGCCAGCAGTTTCGATTTCGGCCCACCCAATGAGCAGTACTTC.

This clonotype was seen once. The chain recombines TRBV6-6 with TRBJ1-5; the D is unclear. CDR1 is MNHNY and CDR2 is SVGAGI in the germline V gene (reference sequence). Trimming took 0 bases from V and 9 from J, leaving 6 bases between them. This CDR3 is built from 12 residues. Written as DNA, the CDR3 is TGTGCCAGCAGTTACTCGAGAGGGCCCCAGCATTTT. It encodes CASSYSRGPQHF.

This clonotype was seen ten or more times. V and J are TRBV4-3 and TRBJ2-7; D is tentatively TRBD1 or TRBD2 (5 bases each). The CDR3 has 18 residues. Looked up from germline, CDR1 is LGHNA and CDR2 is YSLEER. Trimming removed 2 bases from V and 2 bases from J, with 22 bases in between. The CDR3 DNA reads TGCGCCAGCAGCCAAAACCCCCCCGGGGACCCTATTCCCTACGAGCAGTACTTC. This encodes CASSQNPPGDPIPYEQYF.

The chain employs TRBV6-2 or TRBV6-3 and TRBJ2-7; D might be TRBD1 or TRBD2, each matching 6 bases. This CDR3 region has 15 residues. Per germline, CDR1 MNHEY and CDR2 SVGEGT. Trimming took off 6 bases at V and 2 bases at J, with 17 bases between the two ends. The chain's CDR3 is CASSHRGQGAYEQYF. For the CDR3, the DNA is TGTGCCAGCAGCCACCGGGGGCAGGGAGCCTACGAGCAGTACTTC.

CDR3 protein: CSVAGGLAGRYPYNEQFF. In nucleotides, the CDR3 is TGCAGCGTTGCGGGAGGACTAGCGGGGCGCTACCCCTACAATGAGCAGTTCTTC. V is TRBV29-1 and J is TRBJ2-1; TRBD2 matches at 12 bases. Trimming took 4 bases from V and 2 from J; bases not matched to a gene: 12. This CDR3 is 18 amino acids long. Looked up from germline, CDR1 is SQVTM and CDR2 is ANQGSEA.

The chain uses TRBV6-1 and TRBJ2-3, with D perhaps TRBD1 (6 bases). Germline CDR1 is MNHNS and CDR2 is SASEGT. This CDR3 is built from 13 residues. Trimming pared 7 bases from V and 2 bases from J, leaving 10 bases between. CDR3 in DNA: TGTGCCAGCACATGGGGGCCCACAGATACGCAGTATTTT. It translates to CASTWGPTDTQYF.

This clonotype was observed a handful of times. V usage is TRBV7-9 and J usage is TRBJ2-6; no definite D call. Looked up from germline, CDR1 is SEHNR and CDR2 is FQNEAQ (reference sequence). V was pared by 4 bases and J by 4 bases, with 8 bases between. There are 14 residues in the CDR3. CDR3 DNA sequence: TGTGCCAGCAGCTCCCCTGTAGGGGCCAACGTCCTGACTTTC. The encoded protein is CASSSPVGANVLTF.

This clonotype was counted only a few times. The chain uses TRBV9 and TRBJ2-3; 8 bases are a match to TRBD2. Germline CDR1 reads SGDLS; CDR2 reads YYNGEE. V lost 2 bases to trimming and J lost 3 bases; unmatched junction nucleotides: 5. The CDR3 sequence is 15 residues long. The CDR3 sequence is CASSVGGAYTDTQYF. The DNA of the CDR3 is TGTGCCAGCAGCGTCGGGGGGGCATATACAGATACGCAGTATTTT.

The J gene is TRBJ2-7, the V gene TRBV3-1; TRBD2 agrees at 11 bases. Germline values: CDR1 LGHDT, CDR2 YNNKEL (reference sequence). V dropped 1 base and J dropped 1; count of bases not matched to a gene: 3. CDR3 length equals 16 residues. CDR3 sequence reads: CASSQAGTSGSYEQYF. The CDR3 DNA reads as TGTGCCAGCAGCCAAGCCGGGACTAGCGGATCCTACGAGCAGTACTTC.

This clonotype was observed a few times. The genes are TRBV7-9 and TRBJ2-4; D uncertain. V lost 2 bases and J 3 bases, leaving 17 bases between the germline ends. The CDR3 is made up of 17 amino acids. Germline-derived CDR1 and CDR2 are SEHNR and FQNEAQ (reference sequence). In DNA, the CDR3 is TGTGCCAGCAGCTTATCAGGAATCGTCTTCGGCAAAAACATTCAGTACTTC. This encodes CASSLSGIVFGKNIQYF.

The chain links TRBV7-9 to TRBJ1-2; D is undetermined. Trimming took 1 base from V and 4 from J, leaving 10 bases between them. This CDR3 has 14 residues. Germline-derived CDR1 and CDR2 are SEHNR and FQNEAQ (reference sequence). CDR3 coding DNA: TGTGCCAGCAGCTTAGAAAAGGGTGTCTATGGCTACACCTTC. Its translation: CASSLEKGVYGYTF.

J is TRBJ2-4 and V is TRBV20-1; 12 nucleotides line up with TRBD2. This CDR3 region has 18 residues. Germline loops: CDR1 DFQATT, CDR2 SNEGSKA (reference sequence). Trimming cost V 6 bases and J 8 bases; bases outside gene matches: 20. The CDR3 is CSAKMWWTSGVHEDIQYF. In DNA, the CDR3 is TGCAGTGCAAAGATGTGGTGGACTAGCGGGGTGCACGAGGACATTCAGTACTTC.

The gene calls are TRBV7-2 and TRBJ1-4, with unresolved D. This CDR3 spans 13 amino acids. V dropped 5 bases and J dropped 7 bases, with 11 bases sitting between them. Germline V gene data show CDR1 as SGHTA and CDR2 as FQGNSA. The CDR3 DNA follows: TGTGCCAGCAGCGCCACGGTGGGTGAAAAACTGTTTTTT. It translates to CASSATVGEKLFF.

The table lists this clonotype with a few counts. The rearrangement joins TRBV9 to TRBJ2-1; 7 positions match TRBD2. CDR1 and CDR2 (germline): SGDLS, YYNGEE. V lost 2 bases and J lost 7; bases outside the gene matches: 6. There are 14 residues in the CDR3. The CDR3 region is CASSVHSGYNEQFF. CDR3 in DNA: TGTGCCAGCAGCGTGCATAGCGGGTATAATGAGCAGTTCTTC.